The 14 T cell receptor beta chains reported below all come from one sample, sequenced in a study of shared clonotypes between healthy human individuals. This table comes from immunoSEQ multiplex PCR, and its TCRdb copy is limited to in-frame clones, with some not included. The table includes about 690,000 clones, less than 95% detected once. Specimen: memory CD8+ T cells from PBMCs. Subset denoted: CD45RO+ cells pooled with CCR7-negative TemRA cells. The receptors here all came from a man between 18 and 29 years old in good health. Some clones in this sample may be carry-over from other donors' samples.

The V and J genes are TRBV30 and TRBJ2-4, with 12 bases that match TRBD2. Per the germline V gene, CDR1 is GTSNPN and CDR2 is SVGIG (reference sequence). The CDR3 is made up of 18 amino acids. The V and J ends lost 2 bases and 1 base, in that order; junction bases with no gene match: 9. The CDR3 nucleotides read TGTGCCTGGAGTCCTGGACTAGCGGGAAGTTGGGCCAAAAACATTCAGTACTTC. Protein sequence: CAWSPGLAGSWAKNIQYF.

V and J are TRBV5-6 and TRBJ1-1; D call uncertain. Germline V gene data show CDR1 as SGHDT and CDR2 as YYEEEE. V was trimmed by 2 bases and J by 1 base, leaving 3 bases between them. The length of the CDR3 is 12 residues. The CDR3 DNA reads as TGTGCCAGCAGCTTCTCGAACACTGAAGCTTTCTTT. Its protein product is CASSFSNTEAFF.

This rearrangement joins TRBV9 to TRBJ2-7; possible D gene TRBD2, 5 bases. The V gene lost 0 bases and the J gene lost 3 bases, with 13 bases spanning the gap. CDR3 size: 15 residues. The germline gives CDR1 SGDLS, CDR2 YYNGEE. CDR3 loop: CASSVGSRGDYEQYF. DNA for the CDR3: TGTGCCAGCAGCGTAGGTTCACGGGGAGACTACGAGCAGTACTTC.

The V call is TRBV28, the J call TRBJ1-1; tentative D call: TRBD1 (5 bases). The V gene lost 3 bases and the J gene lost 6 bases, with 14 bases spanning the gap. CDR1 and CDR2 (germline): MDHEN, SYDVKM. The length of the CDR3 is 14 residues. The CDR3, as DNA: TGTGCCAGCAGTTTCAACAGGAGAAGGGCTGAAGCTTTCTTT. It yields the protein CASSFNRRRAEAFF.

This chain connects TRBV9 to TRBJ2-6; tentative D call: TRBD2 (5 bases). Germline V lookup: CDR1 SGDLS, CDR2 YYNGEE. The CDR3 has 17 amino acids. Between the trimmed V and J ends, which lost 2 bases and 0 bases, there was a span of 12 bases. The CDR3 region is CASSVRIGSSGANVLTF. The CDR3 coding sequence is TGTGCCAGCAGCGTGAGAATAGGGAGCTCTGGGGCCAACGTCCTGACTTTC.

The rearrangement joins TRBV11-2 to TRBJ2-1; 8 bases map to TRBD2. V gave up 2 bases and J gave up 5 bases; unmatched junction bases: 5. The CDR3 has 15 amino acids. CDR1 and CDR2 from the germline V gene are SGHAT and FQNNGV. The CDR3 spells CASSLWAGGHNEQFF. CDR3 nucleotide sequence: TGTGCCAGCAGCTTATGGGCGGGAGGCCACAATGAGCAGTTCTTC.

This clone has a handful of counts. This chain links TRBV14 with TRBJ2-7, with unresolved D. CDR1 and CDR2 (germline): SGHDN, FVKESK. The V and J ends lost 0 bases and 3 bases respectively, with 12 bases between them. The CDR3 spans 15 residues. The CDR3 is CASSQDSLGFYEQYF. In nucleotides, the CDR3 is TGTGCCAGCAGCCAAGACTCCTTAGGGTTCTACGAGCAGTACTTC.

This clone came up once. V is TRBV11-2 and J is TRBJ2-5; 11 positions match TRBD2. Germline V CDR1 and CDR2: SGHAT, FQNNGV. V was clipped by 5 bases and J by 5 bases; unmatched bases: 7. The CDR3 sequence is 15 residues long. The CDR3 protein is CASSPAPSGRETQYF. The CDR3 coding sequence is TGTGCCAGCAGCCCAGCCCCTAGCGGGAGGGAGACCCAGTACTTC. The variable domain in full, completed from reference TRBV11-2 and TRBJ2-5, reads EAGVAQSPRYKIIEKRQSVAFWCNPISGHATLYWYQQILGQGPKLLIQFQNNGVVDDSQLPKDRFSAERLKGVDSTLKIQPAKLEDSAVYLCASSPAPSGRETQYFGPGTRLLVL.

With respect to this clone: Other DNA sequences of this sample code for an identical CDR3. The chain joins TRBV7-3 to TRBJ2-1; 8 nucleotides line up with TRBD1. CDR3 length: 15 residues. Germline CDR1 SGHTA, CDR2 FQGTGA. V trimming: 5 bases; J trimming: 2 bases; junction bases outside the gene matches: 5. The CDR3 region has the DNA TGTGCCAGCAGCCTCGACAGGGGCACCTACAATGAGCAGTTCTTC. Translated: CASSLDRGTYNEQFF.

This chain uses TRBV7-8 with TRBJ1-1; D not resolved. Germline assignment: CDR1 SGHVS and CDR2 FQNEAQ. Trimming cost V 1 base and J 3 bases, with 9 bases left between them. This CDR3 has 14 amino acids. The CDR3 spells CASSLDSSDTEAFF. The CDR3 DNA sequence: TGTGCCAGCAGCTTAGACAGTTCCGACACTGAAGCTTTCTTT.

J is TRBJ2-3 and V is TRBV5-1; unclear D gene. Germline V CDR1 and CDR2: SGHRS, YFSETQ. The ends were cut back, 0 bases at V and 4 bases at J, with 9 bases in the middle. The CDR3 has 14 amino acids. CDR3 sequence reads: CASSLGVGSDTQYF. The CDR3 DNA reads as TGCGCCAGCAGCTTGGGAGTCGGATCAGATACGCAGTATTTT.

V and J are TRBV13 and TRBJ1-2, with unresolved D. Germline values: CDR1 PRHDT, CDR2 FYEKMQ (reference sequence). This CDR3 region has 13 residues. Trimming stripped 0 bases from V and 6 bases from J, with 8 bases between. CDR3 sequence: CASSLGSGNGYTF. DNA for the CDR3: TGTGCCAGCAGCTTAGGTTCGGGAAATGGCTACACCTTC.

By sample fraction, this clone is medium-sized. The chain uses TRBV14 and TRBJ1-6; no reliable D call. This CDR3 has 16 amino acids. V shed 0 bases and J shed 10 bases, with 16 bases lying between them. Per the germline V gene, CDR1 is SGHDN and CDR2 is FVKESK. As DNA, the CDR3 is TGTGCCAGCAGCCAAGATGGGCCGGGGAGACGGTCACCCCTCCACTTT. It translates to CASSQDGPGRRSPLHF.

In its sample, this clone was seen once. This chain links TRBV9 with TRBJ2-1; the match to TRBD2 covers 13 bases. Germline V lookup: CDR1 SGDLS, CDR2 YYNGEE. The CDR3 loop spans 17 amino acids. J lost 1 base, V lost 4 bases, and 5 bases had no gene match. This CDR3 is CASSQGLAGASYNEQFF. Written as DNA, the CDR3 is TGTGCCAGCAGCCAAGGACTAGCGGGAGCATCCTACAATGAGCAGTTCTTC.